This TCR beta chain was sequenced in a study of cytomegalovirus exposure and HLA in healthy donors. General study findings and limits: Among TCR beta chains, those listed as cytomegalovirus-associated numbered over 150. It emerged from a later analysis that several of the most significant clusters appeared to be linked to common viral pathogens.

Details on this clone: Its antigen is still unknown.

It was with 60 Vbeta and 13 Jbeta primers that the PCR ran. Clones were sequenced by immunoSEQ multiplex PCR, and TCRdb holds only the in-frame ones, with some missing. The sample contains over 55,000 clones, about four fifths of which appear only once. This CDR3 has 14 amino acids. Material for sequencing was PBMCs. This chain links TRBV21-1 with TRBJ1-1. TRBV21-1 constitutes a pseudogene. The sequence was collected from a woman aged 25 to 45 in good health and CMV-seronegative. CDR3 in amino acids: CASSNNYTRLKAFF. Here the CDR3 DNA reads TGTGCCAGCAGCAACAACTATACCCGTTTGAAAGCTTTCTTT.